This T cell receptor (beta chain) was obtained from a study of T cells in Graves' hyperthyroidism and ophthalmopathy. Study context: Peripheral blood was collected at initial diagnosis, before any treatment.

There were TCR beta CDR3 regions amplified from RNA transcripts. A first-round RT-PCR of the TCR CDR3 used the HTBI primer set. TCRdb analysed the multiplex PCR reads with MiXCR anew, one entry per CDR3 protein. The table includes some 570,000 distinct CDR3 sequences, roughly a sixth detected once. This clonotype was detected ten times or more. Its cognate antigen is unknown. Overall study results and limits: Blood also carried most thyroid clonotypes expanded above 0.001. For ophthalmopathy, model prediction preceded onset by a median about 6 months. Ophthalmopathy cases were set apart from stable hyperthyroidism by a 13 V-J model.

This CDR3 comprises 13 residues. CDR1 is ENHRY, CDR2 SYGVKD, per germline. V shed 0 bases and J shed 10 bases, with 10 bases lying between them. The sequence was collected from a woman between 18 and 30 years old with Graves' ophthalmopathy. V and J are TRBV10-3 and TRBJ2-1; D remains ambiguous. Sequenced sample: blood. CDR3 region: CAISESEEREQFF. The CDR3 region has the DNA TGTGCCATCAGTGAGTCGGAAGAGCGCGAGCAGTTCTTC.